Here is one T cell receptor beta chain with its context. This record comes from a study of shared clonotypes between healthy human individuals. Study at large: The cohort had two women and a few men, ages 18 to 49.

Deep-level settings were used for running the assay. Source study methods: Junction-only immunoSEQ data arrived without quality scores, meaning filtering differed. Sequencing was performed with immunoSEQ multiplex PCR; in TCRdb, only in-frame clones are kept and a portion is missing. The V and J calls and clone size were taken over from that table, and D and trimming were inferred from the DNA. The data contain roughly 490,000 clones, 76% of them singletons. Genomic DNA from unsorted samples was obtained from 70 million to 90 million PBMCs (per sample). The receptor was derived from a woman in her forties in good health. Some clones in this sample may be carry-over from other donors' samples. Sequencing used PBMCs.

The CDR3 region is CASSLTGLGRPWETQYF. CDR3 DNA: TGTGCCAGCAGCTTGACGGGACTAGGTCGGCCGTGGGAGACCCAGTACTTC. This chain connects TRBV5-4 to TRBJ2-5; TRBD2 aligns across 8 bases. Germline CDR1 and CDR2: SGHNT and YYREEE (reference sequence). This CDR3 has 17 residues. The V segment lost 1 base and the J segment 5 bases; nucleotides outside the gene matches: 13.